This T cell receptor (beta chain) originates from a study of blood T cells in healthy people across ages. PCR was performed a second time for roughly 7 to 11 cycles using a sample-barcoded 5' primer and a J-beta primer mix. TCRdb re-called the 5' RACE reads with MiXCR, one entry per CDR3 protein. The repertoire holds about 1,000,000 distinct CDR3 sequences, with 35% to 55% as singletons. The germline V gene encodes CDR1 SQVTM and CDR2 ANQGSEA. The CDR3 length is 13 residues. V gave up 4 bases and J gave up 0 bases, with 7 bases separating them. This chain connects TRBV29-1 to TRBJ1-3; the D is unclear. What was sequenced was blood. The clonotype originates from a woman aged 55-70 years in good health. CDR3 sequence reads: CSVVVNSGNTIYF. CDR3 nucleotide sequence: TGCAGCGTTGTAGTTAACTCTGGAAACACCATATATTTT. The full variable domain, in which reference TRBV29-1 and TRBJ1-3 provide the parts outside the CDR3, is SAVISQKPSRDICQRGTSLTIQCQVDSQVTMMFWYRQQPGQSLTLIATANQGSEATYESGFVIDKFPISRPNLTFSTLTVSNMSPEDSSIYLCSVVVNSGNTIYFGEGSWLTVV.